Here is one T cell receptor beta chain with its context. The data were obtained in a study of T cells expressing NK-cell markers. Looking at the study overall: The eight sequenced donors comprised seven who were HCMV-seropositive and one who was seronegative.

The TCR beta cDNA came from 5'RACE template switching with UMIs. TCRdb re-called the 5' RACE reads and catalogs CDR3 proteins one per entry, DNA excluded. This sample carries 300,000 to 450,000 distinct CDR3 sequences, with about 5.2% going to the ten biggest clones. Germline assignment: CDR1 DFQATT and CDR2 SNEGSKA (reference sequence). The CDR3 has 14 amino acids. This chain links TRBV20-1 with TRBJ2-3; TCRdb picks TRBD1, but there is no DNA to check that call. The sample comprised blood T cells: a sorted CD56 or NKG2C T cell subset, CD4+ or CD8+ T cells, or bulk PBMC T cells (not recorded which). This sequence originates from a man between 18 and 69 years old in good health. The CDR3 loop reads CSARRGDSSDTQYF.